The 21 T cell receptor beta chains presented below share a single source sample, sequenced in a study of T cell changes during pregnancy in multiple sclerosis. Generated by immunoSEQ multiplex PCR, the TCRdb table keeps only in-frame clones and is missing some. Found here are around 100,000 clones, around 91% of them singletons; the top ten hold 0.75% to 0.95%. The sample here was peripheral blood, taken after pregnancy. These receptors came from a female donor with multiple sclerosis, enrolled in a pregnancy study.

The chain links TRBV15 to TRBJ2-5, with 11 bases fitting TRBD2. Germline loops: CDR1 LNHNV, CDR2 YYDKDF (reference sequence). The CDR3 has 19 amino acids. V dropped 4 bases and J dropped 5; count of bases not matched to a gene: 18. The CDR3: CATSTPQGVAGGGWETQYF. The CDR3 nucleotides read TGTGCCACCAGCACCCCTCAAGGGGTAGCGGGGGGGGGTTGGGAGACCCAGTACTTC.

The chain combines TRBV6-5 with TRBJ1-1; D might be TRBD1 (5 bases). Germline V gene sequence: CDR1 MNHEY, CDR2 SVGAGI. This CDR3 has 13 residues. The V and J ends lost 5 bases and 10 bases respectively, with 17 bases between them. CDR3 in DNA: TGTGCCAGCAGTGAACAGGACCGAAAGGGAGCTTTCTTT. Translation gives CASSEQDRKGAFF.

The chain couples TRBV6-5 to TRBJ1-4; weak D call: TRBD1 (5 bases). The germline V gene has CDR1 MNHEY and CDR2 SVGAGI. The CDR3 extends over 14 amino acids. Trimming removed 8 bases at V and 3 bases at J, with 13 bases between. CDR3 in DNA: TGTGCCAGCGGAGCAACAGGACCTAATGAAAAACTGTTTTTT. Translation gives CASGATGPNEKLFF.

The chain recombines TRBV2 with TRBJ2-4, with D uncertain. V was trimmed by 2 bases and J by 1 base, leaving 3 bases between them. Looked up from germline, CDR1 is SNHLY and CDR2 is FYNNEI. This CDR3 is 13 amino acids long. Here the CDR3 reads CASSEQAKNIQYF. CDR3 DNA: TGTGCCAGCAGTGAACAGGCCAAAAACATTCAGTACTTC.

A few counts support this clone. DNA of the CDR3: TGTGCCAGCAGCCCAAGCCGTGGAAACACCATATATTTT. Translation: CASSPSRGNTIYF. The rearrangement links TRBV7-3 to TRBJ1-3; D uncertain. The V gene lost 5 bases and the J gene lost 3 bases, with 8 bases spanning the gap. Germline V gives CDR1 SGHTA, CDR2 FQGTGA. This CDR3 comprises 13 residues.

The V gene is TRBV19, the J gene TRBJ1-4; 7 bases agree with TRBD1. The CDR3 consists of 19 residues. CDR1 and CDR2 from the germline V gene are LNHDA and SQIVND (reference sequence). V lost 5 bases to trimming and J lost 0 bases; unmatched junction nucleotides: 15. The CDR3 DNA follows: TGTGCCAGTAGTCCTCGGTCCGGGACAGCAACTGCAACTAATGAAAAACTGTTTTTT. Protein: CASSPRSGTATATNEKLFF.

About this clone itself: The conserved closing phenylalanine or tryptophan is absent in this CDR3, likely reflecting a read error. The DNA is omitted, as the CDR3 cannot be located on it reliably, and the CDR3 follows TCRdb's listing. The J gene is TRBJ2-7, the V gene TRBV4-2; TRBD1 is the table's D call and was not checked against the DNA. Looked up from germline, CDR1 is LGHNA and CDR2 is YNFKEQ. Both ends counted, the CDR3 spans 10 residues. The CDR3 here is CASSQVGTGT.

This clone was observed a single time. The CDR3 DNA sequence: TGTGCCAGCAGCTTGGGACACATGACCACTGAAGCTTTCTTT. Protein sequence: CASSLGHMTTEAFF. This chain uses TRBV7-6 with TRBJ1-1; D might be TRBD1 (6 bases). V lost 3 bases and J lost 4, with 12 bases in between. There are 14 residues in the CDR3. Germline lookup yields CDR1 SGHVS and CDR2 FNYEAQ.

This clone was detected only a few times. The rearrangement uses TRBV6-1 and TRBJ1-6; D may be TRBD1 (5 bases). Trimming removed 2 bases at V and 4 bases at J, with 9 bases between. CDR1 and CDR2 from the germline V gene are MNHNS and SASEGT. CDR3 length: 15 residues. The CDR3 nucleotides are TGTGCCAGCAGTGAATCTCCAGGGTATAATTCACCCCTCCACTTT. Residues: CASSESPGYNSPLHF.

The chain uses TRBV7-2 and TRBJ2-7; weak D call: TRBD1 (6 bases). Germline assignment: CDR1 SGHTA and CDR2 FQGNSA. With 4 bases removed from V and 7 bases from J, the gap between germline ends came to 14 bases. The CDR3 loop spans 13 amino acids. This CDR3 is CASSSGAPGEQYF. In DNA form, the CDR3 reads TGTGCCAGCAGCTCAGGGGCGCCGGGGGAGCAGTACTTC.

The chain is built from TRBV7-3 and TRBJ2-2; 7 positions agree with TRBD1. The CDR3 loop spans 14 amino acids. Looked up from germline, CDR1 is SGHTA and CDR2 is FQGTGA. V shed 5 bases and J 5 bases; nucleotides not matched to a gene: 5. The CDR3 DNA sequence: TGTGCCAGCAGCCTAGGGGGCACGACCGGGGAGCTGTTTTTT. It yields the protein CASSLGGTTGELFF.

The rearrangement uses TRBV2 and TRBJ2-7, with 8 bases aligning to TRBD1. The trim removed 3 bases at V and 1 base at J, leaving 8 bases unmatched. CDR1 and CDR2 (germline): SNHLY, FYNNEI. This CDR3 has 16 amino acids. CDR3 loop: CASSDPGQGLSYEQYF. CDR3 nucleotides: TGTGCCAGCAGTGACCCAGGACAGGGCTTGTCCTACGAGCAGTACTTC.

The chain recombines TRBV7-3 with TRBJ2-1; TRBD2 might be the D (5 bases). CDR3 length: 15 residues. Trimming took 0 bases from V and 8 from J, leaving 14 bases between them. Germline assignment: CDR1 SGHTA and CDR2 FQGTGA. For the CDR3, the DNA is TGTGCCAGCAGCTTAACTCGTGGGAGAGGCGATGAGCAGTTCTTC. Protein sequence: CASSLTRGRGDEQFF.

CDR3 region: CAWSVARLAGRSYEQYF. The DNA for the CDR3 is TGTGCCTGGAGTGTAGCGCGACTAGCGGGACGGTCCTACGAGCAGTACTTC. The rearrangement links TRBV30 to TRBJ2-7, with 11 positions matching TRBD2. The CDR3 sequence is 17 residues long. J lost 1 base, V lost 0 bases, and 8 bases had no gene match. Germline V gene lookup returns CDR1 GTSNPN and CDR2 SVGIG (reference sequence).

This chain uses TRBV6-1 with TRBJ1-5, with a weak D call TRBD1 (5 bases). This CDR3 comprises 14 residues. Deletions cut 6 bases from V and 0 bases from J, with 9 bases between. Germline V gene sequence: CDR1 MNHNS, CDR2 SASEGT. The CDR3 DNA reads TGTGCCAGCAGCGCAGGGAATAGCAATCAGCCCCAGCATTTT. Protein product: CASSAGNSNQPQHF.

The chain recombines TRBV6-1 with TRBJ2-7; 7 nucleotides match TRBD2. Germline V gene sequence: CDR1 MNHNS, CDR2 SASEGT. Trimming took 7 bases from V and 5 from J; bases not matched to a gene: 14. This CDR3 comprises 15 residues. The CDR3 spells CASTEVGTRGDEQYF. The CDR3 DNA reads TGTGCCAGCACCGAGGTGGGGACCCGGGGGGACGAGCAGTACTTC.

The chain carries TRBV15 and TRBJ2-7, with TRBD2 identical over 9 bases. The length of the CDR3 is 15 residues. Germline V CDR1 and CDR2: LNHNV, YYDKDF (reference sequence). Losses at the gene ends were 0 bases for V and 6 bases for J; bases not matched to a gene: 6. The CDR3 DNA is TGTGCCACCAGCAGAGACGCCGGGACTAGCCCCGAGCAGTACTTC. Translated, it gives CATSRDAGTSPEQYF.

The chain employs TRBV9 and TRBJ2-7; the D gene is possibly TRBD2 (6 bases). Germline V CDR1 and CDR2: SGDLS, YYNGEE. CDR3 size: 14 residues. The V gene lost 0 bases and the J gene lost 3 bases, with 10 bases spanning the gap. The chain's CDR3 is CASSVGGGDYEQYF. CDR3 bases: TGTGCCAGCAGCGTAGGAGGAGGGGACTACGAGCAGTACTTC. Together with reference TRBV9 and TRBJ2-7, the CDR3 gives the full variable domain: DSGVTQTPKHLITATGQRVTLRCSPRSGDLSVYWYQQSLDQGLQFLIQYYNGEERAKGNILERFSAQQFPDLHSELNLSSLELGDSALYFCASSVGGGDYEQYFGPGTRLTVT.

This clone was seen once. The rearrangement joins TRBV27 to TRBJ2-7; TRBD1 matches 9 bases. Per germline, CDR1 MNHEY and CDR2 SMNVEV (reference sequence). With 6 bases clipped from V and 2 bases from J, the junction kept 5 bases outside the gene matches. The CDR3 runs 14 residues. Here the CDR3 DNA reads TGTGCCAGCAGCCAAGGACAGGGGCCCTACGAGCAGTACTTC. Protein: CASSQGQGPYEQYF.

This sequence joins TRBV15 and TRBJ2-7; D not certain. Germline CDR1 reads LNHNV; CDR2 reads YYDKDF (reference sequence). This CDR3 is 11 amino acids long. The V gene lost 3 bases and the J gene lost 5 bases, with 5 bases spanning the gap. CDR3 sequence: CATSSYHEQYF. For the CDR3, the DNA is TGTGCCACCAGCAGCTACCACGAGCAGTACTTC.

This chain links TRBV5-1 with TRBJ2-4; TRBD2 agrees at 9 bases. Germline trimming cut 4 bases from V and 5 bases from J; bases unmatched to any gene: 10. This CDR3 region has 16 residues. CDR1 is SGHRS and CDR2 is YFSETQ in the germline V gene. The CDR3 region has the DNA TGCGCCAGCAGCAGGGAGGGCGGGGGGGCCCAAAACATTCAGTACTTC. The encoded protein is CASSREGGGAQNIQYF.